These 29 T cell receptor beta chains originate from one sample sequenced in a study of T cells in Graves' hyperthyroidism and ophthalmopathy. RNA transcripts served as the template for amplifying TCR beta CDR3 regions. Using the HTBI primer set, a first-round RT-PCR was run on the TCR CDR3. In TCRdb, the multiplex PCR reads were re-called with MiXCR into one record per CDR3 protein. The sample gives about 600,000 distinct CDR3 sequences, 14% of which show up once; 6.5% to 9% is in the top ten. The sequencing sample was made of blood. These receptors were collected from a woman younger than 30 with Graves' ophthalmopathy.

This clonotype was seen more than once but under ten times. The chain is built from TRBV11-3 and TRBJ2-7; D is unresolved. Germline V gene data show CDR1 as SGHNT and CDR2 as YENEEA. Trimming left V 1 base short and J 5 bases short, with 6 bases between. The CDR3 is 12 residues long. This CDR3 is CASSLGVNEQYF. The CDR3 region has the DNA TGTGCCAGCAGCTTAGGAGTAAACGAGCAGTACTTC.

The table lists this clonotype with many counts. V and J are TRBV7-2 and TRBJ1-4, with D unresolved. Germline CDR1 SGHTA, CDR2 FQGNSA. The CDR3 spans 13 residues. V shed 3 bases and J shed 4 bases, with 6 bases lying between them. CDR3 nucleotide sequence: TGTGCCAGCAGCTTTCAGTATAATGAAAAACTGTTTTTT. This encodes CASSFQYNEKLFF.

This clonotype was picked up many times. The chain has TRBV20-1 and TRBJ2-5; tentative D call: TRBD2 (5 bases). The CDR3 is 12 residues long. With 7 bases removed from V and 1 base from J, the gap between germline ends came to 10 bases. CDR1 DFQATT and CDR2 SNEGSKA come from the germline V gene (reference sequence). CDR3 loop: CSGYGVQETQYF. DNA of the CDR3: TGCAGTGGCTACGGGGTCCAAGAGACCCAGTACTTC.

The chain joins TRBV28 to TRBJ2-5; the D gene is possibly TRBD2 (5 bases). The CDR3 extends over 17 amino acids. V was cut by 6 bases and J by 3 bases, with 23 bases left in between. Germline V lookup: CDR1 MDHEN, CDR2 SYDVKM. The CDR3 DNA reads as TGTGCCAGCAGGCCGGATTCGAGTTTTGAGGGAGAAGAGACCCAGTACTTC. Translation gives CASRPDSSFEGEETQYF. The entire variable domain, with the rest obtained from reference TRBV28 and TRBJ2-5, is as follows: DVKVTQSSRYLVKRTGEKVFLECVQDMDHENMFWYRQDPGLGLRLIYFSYDVKMKEKGDIPEGYSVSREKKERFSLILESASTNQTSMYLCASRPDSSFEGEETQYFGPGTRLLVL.

The chain links TRBV7-2 to TRBJ2-2; TRBD2 matches at 7 bases. This CDR3 has 14 residues. CDR1 is SGHTA and CDR2 is FQGNSA in the germline V gene. Unmatched junction bases numbered 7, after V lost 8 bases and J lost 4 bases. The CDR3 region has the DNA TGTGCCAGCCTCGGGATAGCGGGCACCGGGGAGCTGTTTTTT. Translated: CASLGIAGTGELFF.

This clonotype was observed a few times. This chain connects TRBV27 to TRBJ2-4; D is uncertain. CDR1 is MNHEY, CDR2 SMNVEV, per germline (reference sequence). V lost 1 base, J lost 5 bases, and 18 bases lay in between. The CDR3 is 17 residues long. The CDR3 bases are TGTGCCAGCAGTTTATATGGCGGAGCCGGGCCACAAAACATTCAGTACTTC. As protein: CASSLYGGAGPQNIQYF.

This clonotype was seen ten or more times. The chain links TRBV19 to TRBJ2-7; D is unresolved. Trimming took 3 bases from V and 1 from J, leaving 13 bases between them. This CDR3 has 15 amino acids. Germline loops: CDR1 LNHDA, CDR2 SQIVND (reference sequence). The CDR3 sequence: CASSMPGVGSYEQYF. The CDR3 nucleotides are TGTGCCAGTAGTATGCCTGGGGTTGGTTCCTACGAGCAGTACTTC.

The rearrangement joins TRBV7-9 to TRBJ2-1, with 7 positions matching TRBD2. V shed 1 base and J 4 bases; nucleotides not matched to a gene: 4. Germline CDR1 and CDR2: SEHNR and FQNEAQ (reference sequence). CDR3 size: 15 residues. The CDR3 DNA reads TGTGCCAGCAGCTTAGGGCCAGCGGGGTACAATGAGCAGTTCTTC. Amino acid sequence: CASSLGPAGYNEQFF. Combining the CDR3 with reference TRBV7-9 and TRBJ2-1 gives the whole variable domain DTGVSQNPRHKITKRGQNVTFRCDPISEHNRLYWYRQTLGQGPEFLTYFQNEAQLEKSRLLSDRFSAERPKGSFSTLEIQRTEQGDSAMYLCASSLGPAGYNEQFFGPGTRLTVL.

This clonotype was seen many times. V gene TRBV9 combines with J gene TRBJ2-3; 12 bases align to TRBD2. This CDR3 is 16 amino acids long. The V gene's germline CDR1 is SGDLS and CDR2 YYNGEE. After removal of 3 bases from V and 2 bases from J, the junction contained 4 bases not matched to a gene. The CDR3 spells CASSERTSGTTDTQYF. The CDR3 DNA follows: TGTGCCAGCAGCGAACGGACTAGCGGGACCACAGATACGCAGTATTTT.

CDR3 protein: CAISDRDSNQPQHF. The DNA for the CDR3 is TGTGCCATCAGTGACCGGGATAGCAATCAGCCCCAGCATTTT. This chain joins TRBV10-3 and TRBJ1-5; D is ambiguous. This CDR3 comprises 14 residues. Germline values: CDR1 ENHRY, CDR2 SYGVKD. Trimming pared 3 bases from V and 0 bases from J, leaving 6 bases between.

A few counts support this clonotype. This chain joins TRBV4-2 and TRBJ2-3, with 9 bases matching TRBD2. The CDR3 is 16 amino acids. Germline V gene lookup returns CDR1 LGHNA and CDR2 YNFKEQ. The J segment lost 0 bases and the V segment lost 6 bases, leaving 7 bases of the junction unmatched. The CDR3 DNA reads TGTGCCAGCAGTCCCGGACTAGCGACAAGCACAGATACGCAGTATTTT. The encoded protein is CASSPGLATSTDTQYF.

This clonotype turned up a few times. In DNA, the CDR3 is TGTGCCACCAGTGATCAGAGCGGGATTGAGACCCAGTACTTC. Its translation: CATSDQSGIETQYF. The V and J genes are TRBV24-1 and TRBJ2-5, with 7 bases lining up with TRBD2. The germline V gene encodes CDR1 KGHDR and CDR2 SFDVKD. The CDR3 runs to 14 residues. J gave up 5 bases and V 3 bases, and 5 bases lay outside the gene matches.

This clonotype was seen repeatedly, ten times or more. For the CDR3, the DNA is TGTGCCAGCAGCCCGTCCTTCGAGCGGGGAGATCTGGACGAGCAGTACTTC. Encoded protein: CASSPSFERGDLDEQYF. J is TRBJ2-7 and V is TRBV11-1; 7 nucleotides match TRBD2. The CDR3 extends over 17 amino acids. The germline V gene encodes CDR1 SGHAT and CDR2 FQDESV (reference sequence). Trimming at V came to 5 bases and at J to 5 bases, leaving 18 bases not matched to a gene.

This clonotype was counted many times. The V gene is TRBV30, the J gene TRBJ2-7, with 8 bases aligning to TRBD2. The CDR3 is 14 residues long. The germline CDR1 and CDR2 sequences are GTSNPN and SVGIG (reference sequence). V gave up 3 bases and J gave up 4 bases; unmatched junction bases: 8. The CDR3 bases are TGTGCCTGGAGGACCCAGACTAGCGTATACGAGCAGTACTTC. Translated, it gives CAWRTQTSVYEQYF.

This clonotype was counted at least ten times. The chain carries TRBV11-3 and TRBJ2-3; 10 positions agree with TRBD2. The CDR3 loop spans 16 amino acids. Germline-derived CDR1 and CDR2 are SGHNT and YENEEA. The junction had 6 bases not matched to a gene; V was cut back by 0 bases and J by 6 bases. The CDR3 sequence is CASSLEVAGGGDTQYF. CDR3 DNA: TGTGCCAGCAGCTTAGAGGTAGCGGGAGGAGGGGATACGCAGTATTTT.

This clonotype was observed many times. The chain links TRBV7-9 to TRBJ2-7; D may match TRBD1 or TRBD2 (5 bases each). Germline CDR1 SEHNR, CDR2 FQNEAQ (reference sequence). The V end lost 5 bases, the J end lost 3 bases, and 20 bases lay between the germline ends. The CDR3 loop spans 16 amino acids. CDR3 sequence reads: CASSPPGLGTDYEQYF. CDR3 nucleotide sequence: TGTGCCAGCAGCCCCCCGGGGCTTGGGACCGACTACGAGCAGTACTTC.

In nucleotides, the CDR3 is TGTGCCAGCAGCTTGGACCCTCAGGGTTCTAACTATGGCTACACCTTC. Encoded protein: CASSLDPQGSNYGYTF. The chain carries TRBV5-4 and TRBJ1-2; possible D gene TRBD1, 5 bases. The CDR3 contains 16 residues. The germline CDR1 and CDR2 sequences are SGHNT and YYREEE (reference sequence). Trimming removed 0 bases from V and 0 bases from J, with 12 bases in between.

This clonotype was picked up many times. V usage is TRBV10-3 and J usage is TRBJ2-7; 12 nucleotides line up with TRBD2. The CDR3 is 16 residues long. CDR1 and CDR2 from the germline V gene are ENHRY and SYGVKD. J was trimmed by 6 bases and V by 0 bases; bases with no gene match: 6. As DNA, the CDR3 is TGTGCCATCAGTGAGTCGGCGACTAGCGGGGGTCGCGAGCAGTACTTC. Its translation is CAISESATSGGREQYF.

The sample holds many counts of this clonotype. The gene calls are TRBV24-1 and TRBJ1-5; no reliable D call. Trimming stripped 4 bases from V and 15 bases from J, with 21 bases between. The CDR3 is 14 amino acids. Germline values: CDR1 KGHDR, CDR2 SFDVKD. The CDR3 protein is CATSDNAEPVSWHF. The CDR3 DNA is TGTGCCACCAGTGACAATGCCGAACCCGTCTCCTGGCATTTT.

In this sample, this clonotype turned up many times. This sequence joins TRBV7-9 and TRBJ1-2, with D unclear. Deletions cut 8 bases from V and 2 bases from J, with 15 bases between. The CDR3 sequence is 14 residues long. The V gene's germline CDR1 is SEHNR and CDR2 FQNEAQ (reference sequence). CDR3 nucleotides: TGTGCCAGCCGACTTGGTCCGGGGAACTATGGCTACACCTTC. Translation: CASRLGPGNYGYTF. The variable domain in full, with the rest retrieved from reference TRBV7-9 and TRBJ1-2, is DTGVSQNPRHKITKRGQNVTFRCDPISEHNRLYWYRQTLGQGPEFLTYFQNEAQLEKSRLLSDRFSAERPKGSFSTLEIQRTEQGDSAMYLCASRLGPGNYGYTFGSGTRLTVV.

This clonotype was recorded many times. This chain uses TRBV12-3 or TRBV12-4 with TRBJ1-5; D perhaps matches TRBD1 (5 bases). Between the trimmed V and J ends, which lost 3 bases and 0 bases, there was a span of 15 bases. The CDR3 contains 17 residues. This chain's CDR3 is CASSFSTQGFSNQPQHF. The DNA for the CDR3 is TGTGCCAGCAGTTTTTCTACCCAGGGCTTTAGCAATCAGCCCCAGCATTTT.

This clonotype was recorded at least ten times. This chain connects TRBV15 to TRBJ2-3; 9 bases match TRBD2. Germline V lookup: CDR1 LNHNV, CDR2 YYDKDF (reference sequence). CDR3 length: 18 residues. J gave up 3 bases and V 1 base, and 11 bases lay outside the gene matches. CDR3 in DNA: TGTGCCACCAGCAGAGGTTGGGGTAGCGGGAGCGGGACAGATACGCAGTATTTT. Protein product: CATSRGWGSGSGTDTQYF.

This clonotype appeared a few times. DNA for the CDR3: TGTGCCAGTAGAGGTGCGGCTTTATCGGGTGAGCAGTTCTTC. It specifies CASRGAALSGEQFF. The chain links TRBV19 to TRBJ2-1; D unresolved. Trimming shortened V by 6 bases and J by 9 bases, and 18 bases separated the two germline ends. The CDR3 is 14 amino acids. The germline gives CDR1 LNHDA, CDR2 SQIVND (reference sequence).

This clonotype was detected many times. The chain is built from TRBV11-3 and TRBJ2-2; 7 nucleotides align to TRBD1. Trimming cost V 1 base and J 6 bases; bases outside gene matches: 5. Germline CDR1 and CDR2: SGHNT and YENEEA. This CDR3 comprises 15 residues. CDR3 sequence reads: CASSLAYRGAGELFF. The CDR3 DNA sequence: TGTGCCAGCAGCTTAGCCTACAGGGGAGCCGGGGAGCTGTTTTTT.

This clonotype was detected many times. The chain uses TRBV20-1 and TRBJ1-2, with TRBD1 as a possible D gene (5 bases). V was pared by 3 bases and J by 2 bases, with 7 bases between. The CDR3 runs to 12 residues. The germline V gene encodes CDR1 DFQATT and CDR2 SNEGSKA (reference sequence). This CDR3 reads CSASAGNYGYTF. The DNA for the CDR3 is TGCAGTGCTAGTGCAGGGAACTATGGCTACACCTTC.

The sample holds many counts of this clonotype. The chain carries TRBV12-3 or TRBV12-4 and TRBJ2-1, with D perhaps matching TRBD2 (6 bases). The CDR3 is made up of 13 amino acids. V was clipped by 3 bases and J by 11 bases, with 14 bases between them. This CDR3 reads CASSFRWGRKQFF. CDR3 nucleotide sequence: TGTGCCAGCAGTTTTCGGTGGGGGAGGAAGCAGTTCTTC.

This clonotype was recorded at least ten times. This chain uses TRBV29-1 with TRBJ1-1; 7 bases are shared with TRBD1. The CDR3 runs to 15 residues. CDR1 and CDR2 (germline): SQVTM, ANQGSEA. Trimming removed 3 bases from V and 3 bases from J; junction bases left unmatched: 10. In DNA form, the CDR3 reads TGCAGCGTTGACTCTTGGAAAGGGGGCGACACTGAAGCTTTCTTT. Translating gives CSVDSWKGGDTEAFF.

This clonotype has ten or more counts. CDR3 loop: CAWSADRGRRVEQYF. DNA for the CDR3: TGTGCCTGGAGTGCCGACAGGGGGCGCCGGGTCGAGCAGTACTTC. This chain joins TRBV30 and TRBJ2-7; 10 bases line up with TRBD1. CDR1 and CDR2 from the germline V gene are GTSNPN and SVGIG (reference sequence). V shed 1 base, J shed 6 bases, and the junction held 9 bases outside the gene matches. This CDR3 region has 15 residues.

As regards this clonotype: A much more abundant neighbour one base away suggests this may be a read error. The chain is built from TRBV28 and TRBJ2-2, with 7 bases that match TRBD1. After removal of 5 bases from V and 3 bases from J, the junction contained 6 bases not matched to a gene. CDR1 MDHEN and CDR2 SYDVKM come from the germline V gene. The CDR3 totals 15 residues. The chain's CDR3 is CASSTGAGDTGELFF. In nucleotides, the CDR3 is TGTGCCAGCAGTACAGGGGCAGGGGACACCGGGGAGCTGTTTTTT.